Given below is one T cell receptor beta chain in context. Its specificity is unknown. The source of the sample is a study of T cells in Graves' hyperthyroidism and ophthalmopathy. Study-level points and caveats: Among thyroid clonotypes expanded above 0.001, most also appeared in blood.

From RNA transcripts, TCR beta CDR3 regions were amplified. The TCR CDR3 was amplified in a first-round RT-PCR using the HTBI primer set. Using its own MiXCR run on the multiplex PCR reads, TCRdb lists one record per CDR3 protein. The sample lists 700,000 to 950,000 distinct CDR3 sequences, roughly 32% occurring once. V was pared by 1 base and J by 6 bases, with 16 bases between. CDR1 and CDR2 (germline): SGHRS, YFSETQ. The CDR3 has 15 amino acids. The sequencing sample was made of blood. The chain combines TRBV5-1 with TRBJ1-2; a weak D match, TRBD1 (5 bases). The clonotype originates from a woman in her thirties or forties with Graves' hyperthyroidism. The CDR3 DNA reads TGCGCCAGCAGCTTGCTGGCGGGGCAGGGCCATGGCTACACCTTC. It codes for CASSLLAGQGHGYTF. Variable domain in full (rest from reference TRBV5-1 and TRBJ1-2): KAGVTQTPRYLIKTRGQQVTLSCSPISGHRSVSWYQQTPGQGLQFLFEYFSETQRNKGNFPGRFSGRQFSNSRSEMNVSTLELGDSALYLCASSLLAGQGHGYTFGSGTRLTVV.